This paragraph covers one T cell receptor beta chain sequence. Its antigen is undetermined. This specimen belongs to a study of CD8 T cells in Susac syndrome. Study-wide context: Sequenced Susac syndrome patients included about six with clinically active disease and eight in remission.

Germline loops: CDR1 LNHDA, CDR2 SQIVND (reference sequence). With 5 bases clipped from V and 2 bases from J, the junction kept 3 bases outside the gene matches. The CDR3 contains 14 residues. RNA amounts of roughly 0.5 to 1 ug underwent reverse transcription with random hexamers. TCRdb analysed the immunoSEQ multiplex PCR reads with MiXCR anew, one entry per CDR3 protein. The sample has over 130,000 distinct CDR3 sequences, 95% seen once; the top ten hold roughly 0.14%. Points from the study as a whole: Clonal expansion was not seen in any Susac syndrome CD4+ T cell repertoire.

What was sequenced was CD4+ T cells from PBMCs. J is TRBJ2-7 and V is TRBV19; TRBD1 matches 10 bases. The sequence derives from a human donor with Susac syndrome. The CDR3 loop reads CASSSGQGAYEQYF. The CDR3 nucleotides are TGTGCCAGTAGTTCAGGACAGGGGGCCTACGAGCAGTACTTC.